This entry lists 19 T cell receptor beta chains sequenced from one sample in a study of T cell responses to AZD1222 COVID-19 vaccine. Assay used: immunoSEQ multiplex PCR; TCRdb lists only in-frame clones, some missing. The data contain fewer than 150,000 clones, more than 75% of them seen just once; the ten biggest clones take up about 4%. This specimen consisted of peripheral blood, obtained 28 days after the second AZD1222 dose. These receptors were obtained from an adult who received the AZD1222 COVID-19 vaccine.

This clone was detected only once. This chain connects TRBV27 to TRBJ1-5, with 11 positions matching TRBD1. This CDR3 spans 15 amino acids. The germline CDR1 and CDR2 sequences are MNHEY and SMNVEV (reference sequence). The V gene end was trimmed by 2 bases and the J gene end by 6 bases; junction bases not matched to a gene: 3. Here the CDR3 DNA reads TGTGCCAGCAGTTTAGAGGGACAGGGGGGTCAGCCCCAGCATTTT. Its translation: CASSLEGQGGQPQHF.

CDR3: CASSPYRVAGKYEQYF. For the CDR3, the DNA is TGTGCCAGCAGCCCCTACCGAGTAGCGGGTAAATACGAGCAGTACTTC. The chain couples TRBV7-8 to TRBJ2-7; 7 bases map to TRBD2. J was trimmed by 4 bases and V by 5 bases; bases with no gene match: 14. CDR1 and CDR2 (germline): SGHVS, FQNEAQ. The CDR3 contains 16 residues.

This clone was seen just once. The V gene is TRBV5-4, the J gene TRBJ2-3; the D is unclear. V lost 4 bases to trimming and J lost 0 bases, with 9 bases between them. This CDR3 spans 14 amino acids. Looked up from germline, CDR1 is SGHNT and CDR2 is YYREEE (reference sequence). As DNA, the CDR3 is TGTGCCAGCAGCCCGGTTCCAAGCACAGATACGCAGTATTTT. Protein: CASSPVPSTDTQYF.

The CDR3 sequence: CASSSTGGADTQYF. Written as DNA, the CDR3 is TGTGCCAGCAGCTCGACAGGGGGCGCAGATACGCAGTATTTT. The genes are TRBV7-2 and TRBJ2-3; 10 bases match TRBD1. V was pared by 4 bases and J by 4 bases, with 2 bases of the junction left unmatched. Germline V gene sequence: CDR1 SGHTA, CDR2 FQGNSA. The length of the CDR3 is 14 residues. Combining the CDR3 with reference TRBV7-2 and TRBJ2-3 gives the whole variable domain GAGVSQSPSNKVTEKGKDVELRCDPISGHTALYWYRQSLGQGLEFLIYFQGNSAPDKSGLPSDRFSAERTGGSVSTLTIQRTQQEDSAVYLCASSSTGGADTQYFGPGTRLTVL.

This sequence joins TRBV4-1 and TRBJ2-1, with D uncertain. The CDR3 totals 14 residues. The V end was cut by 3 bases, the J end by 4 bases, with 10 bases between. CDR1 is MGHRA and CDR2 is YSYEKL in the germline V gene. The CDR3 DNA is TGCGCCAGCAGCCAGACCGGGCCGTACAATGAGCAGTTCTTC. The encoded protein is CASSQTGPYNEQFF.

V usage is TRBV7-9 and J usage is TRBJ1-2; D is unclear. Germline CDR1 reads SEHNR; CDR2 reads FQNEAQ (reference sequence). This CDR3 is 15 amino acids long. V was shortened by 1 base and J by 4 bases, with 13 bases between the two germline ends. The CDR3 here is CASSLDPGRPYGYTF. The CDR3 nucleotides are TGTGCCAGCAGCTTAGACCCCGGACGTCCCTATGGCTACACCTTC.

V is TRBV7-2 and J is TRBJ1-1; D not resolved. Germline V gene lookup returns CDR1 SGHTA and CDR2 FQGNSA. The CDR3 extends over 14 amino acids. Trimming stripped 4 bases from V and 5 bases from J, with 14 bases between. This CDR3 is CASSSWRVGTEAFF. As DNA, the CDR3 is TGTGCCAGCAGCTCTTGGCGGGTTGGGACTGAAGCTTTCTTT.

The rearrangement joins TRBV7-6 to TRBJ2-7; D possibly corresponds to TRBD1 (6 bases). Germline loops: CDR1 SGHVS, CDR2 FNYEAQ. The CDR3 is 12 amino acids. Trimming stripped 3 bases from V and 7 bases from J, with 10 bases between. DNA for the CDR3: TGTGCCAGCAGCTTGATGGGGACAGAGCAGTACTTC. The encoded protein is CASSLMGTEQYF.

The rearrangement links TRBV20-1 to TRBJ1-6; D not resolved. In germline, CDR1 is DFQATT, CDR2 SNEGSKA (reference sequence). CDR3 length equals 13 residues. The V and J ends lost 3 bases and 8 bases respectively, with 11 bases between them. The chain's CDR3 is CSASANPDSPLHF. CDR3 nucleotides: TGCAGTGCTAGTGCGAATCCGGATTCACCCCTCCACTTT.

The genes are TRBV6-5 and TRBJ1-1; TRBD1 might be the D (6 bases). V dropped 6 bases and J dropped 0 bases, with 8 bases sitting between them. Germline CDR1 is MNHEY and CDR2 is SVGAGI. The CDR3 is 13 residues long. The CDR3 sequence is CASRNRVNTEAFF. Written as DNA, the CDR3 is TGTGCCAGCAGGAACAGGGTGAACACTGAAGCTTTCTTT.

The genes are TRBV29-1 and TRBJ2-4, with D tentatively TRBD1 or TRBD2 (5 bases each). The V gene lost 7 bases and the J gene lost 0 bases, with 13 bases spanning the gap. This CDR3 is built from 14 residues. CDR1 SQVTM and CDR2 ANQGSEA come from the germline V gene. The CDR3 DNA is TGCAGCGCCCTAGGGGACCGAGCCAAAAACATTCAGTACTTC. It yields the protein CSALGDRAKNIQYF.

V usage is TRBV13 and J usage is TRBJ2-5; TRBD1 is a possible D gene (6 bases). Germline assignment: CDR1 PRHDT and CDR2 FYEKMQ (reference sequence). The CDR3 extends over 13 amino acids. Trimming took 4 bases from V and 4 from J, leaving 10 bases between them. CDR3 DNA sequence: TGTGCCAGCAGCTCCACCAGGGGAGAGACCCAGTACTTC. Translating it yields CASSSTRGETQYF.

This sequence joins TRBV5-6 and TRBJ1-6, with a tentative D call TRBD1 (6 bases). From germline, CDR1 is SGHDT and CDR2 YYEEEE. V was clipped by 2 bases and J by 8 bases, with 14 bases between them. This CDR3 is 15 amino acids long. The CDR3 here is CASSLMGGKDSPLHF. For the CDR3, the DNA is TGTGCCAGCAGCTTAATGGGGGGCAAGGATTCACCCCTCCACTTT.

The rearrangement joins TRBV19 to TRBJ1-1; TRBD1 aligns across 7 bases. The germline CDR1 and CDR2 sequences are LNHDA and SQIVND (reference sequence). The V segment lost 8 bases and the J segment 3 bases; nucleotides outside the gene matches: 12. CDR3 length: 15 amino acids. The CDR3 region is CASFATGWPDTEAFF. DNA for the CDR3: TGTGCCAGTTTCGCGACAGGGTGGCCGGACACTGAAGCTTTCTTT.

The CDR3 protein is CASSARTGTLIGYTF. In DNA form, the CDR3 reads TGTGCCAGCAGTGCTCGGACAGGAACCCTTATCGGCTACACCTTC. The chain combines TRBV2 with TRBJ1-2; 7 bases map to TRBD1. Germline CDR1 SNHLY, CDR2 FYNNEI. The CDR3 extends over 15 amino acids. The V gene end was trimmed by 4 bases and the J gene end by 8 bases; junction bases not matched to a gene: 13.

The CDR3 DNA reads as TGTGCCAGCAGCTTAGGGGTGGACAGGGAGGATGAAGCTTTCTTT. Amino acids: CASSLGVDREDEAFF. This chain joins TRBV11-3 and TRBJ1-1, with TRBD1 identical over 8 bases. V dropped 1 base and J dropped 7; count of bases not matched to a gene: 8. From germline, CDR1 is SGHNT and CDR2 YENEEA. This CDR3 is built from 15 residues.

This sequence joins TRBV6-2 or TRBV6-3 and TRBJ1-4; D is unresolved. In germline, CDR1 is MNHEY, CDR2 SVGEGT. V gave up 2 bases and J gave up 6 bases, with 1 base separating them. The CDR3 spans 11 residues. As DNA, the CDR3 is TGTGCCAGCAGTTACCATGAAAAACTGTTTTTT. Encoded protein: CASSYHEKLFF.

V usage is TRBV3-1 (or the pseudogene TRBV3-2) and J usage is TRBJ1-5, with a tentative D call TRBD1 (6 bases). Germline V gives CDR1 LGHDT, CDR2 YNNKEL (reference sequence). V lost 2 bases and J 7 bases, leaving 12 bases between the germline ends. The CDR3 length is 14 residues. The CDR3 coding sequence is TGTGCCAGCAGCCAACACAGGGTCGGACAGCCCCAGCATTTT. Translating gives CASSQHRVGQPQHF.

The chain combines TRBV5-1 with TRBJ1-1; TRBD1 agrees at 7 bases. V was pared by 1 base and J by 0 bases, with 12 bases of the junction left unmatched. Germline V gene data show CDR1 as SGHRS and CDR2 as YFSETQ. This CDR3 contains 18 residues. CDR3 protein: CASSLLRQGDYMNTEAFF. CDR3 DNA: TGCGCCAGCAGCTTGCTCCGACAGGGCGATTATATGAACACTGAAGCTTTCTTT.